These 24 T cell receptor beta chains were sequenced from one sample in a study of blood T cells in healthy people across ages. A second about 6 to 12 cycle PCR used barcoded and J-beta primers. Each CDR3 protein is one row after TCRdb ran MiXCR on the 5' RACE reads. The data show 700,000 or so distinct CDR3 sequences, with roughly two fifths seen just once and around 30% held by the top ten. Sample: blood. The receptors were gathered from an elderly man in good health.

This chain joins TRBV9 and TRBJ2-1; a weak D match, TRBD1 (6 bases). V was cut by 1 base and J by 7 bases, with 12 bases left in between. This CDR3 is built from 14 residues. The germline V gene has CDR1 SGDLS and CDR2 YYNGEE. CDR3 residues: CASSVSGVGNEQFF. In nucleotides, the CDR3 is TGTGCCAGCAGCGTATCAGGGGTGGGGAATGAGCAGTTCTTC.

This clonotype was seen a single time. The CDR3 bases are TGTGCCAGCAGTTACCAGGAGGGGCGCCAGGCTGAAGCTTTCTTT. Translated, it gives CASSYQEGRQAEAFF. The chain links TRBV6-5 to TRBJ1-1, with TRBD1 as a possible D gene (5 bases). Looked up from germline, CDR1 is MNHEY and CDR2 is SVGAGI. The CDR3 covers 15 residues. Trimming pared 2 bases from V and 6 bases from J, leaving 16 bases between.

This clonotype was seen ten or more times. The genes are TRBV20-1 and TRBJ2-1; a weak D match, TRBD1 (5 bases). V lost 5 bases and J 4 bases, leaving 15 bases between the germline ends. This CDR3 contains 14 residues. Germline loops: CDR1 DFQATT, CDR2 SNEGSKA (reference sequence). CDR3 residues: CSADARTIYNEQFF. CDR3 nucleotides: TGCAGTGCTGACGCTCGGACAATTTACAATGAGCAGTTCTTC.

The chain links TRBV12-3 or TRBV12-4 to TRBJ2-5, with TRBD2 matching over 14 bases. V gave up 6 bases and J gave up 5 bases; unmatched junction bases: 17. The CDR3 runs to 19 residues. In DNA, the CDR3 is TGTGCCAGCAGCCAATACCTGGGACTAGCGGGGGATTCGGGTGAGACCCAGTACTTC. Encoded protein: CASSQYLGLAGDSGETQYF.

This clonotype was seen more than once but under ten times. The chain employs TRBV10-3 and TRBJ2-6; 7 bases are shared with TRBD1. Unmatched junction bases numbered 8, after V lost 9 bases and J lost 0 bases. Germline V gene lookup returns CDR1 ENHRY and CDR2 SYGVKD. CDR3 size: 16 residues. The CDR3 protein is CAIHPGQYSGANVLTF. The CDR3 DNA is TGTGCCATTCACCCGGGACAGTACTCTGGGGCCAACGTCCTGACTTTC.

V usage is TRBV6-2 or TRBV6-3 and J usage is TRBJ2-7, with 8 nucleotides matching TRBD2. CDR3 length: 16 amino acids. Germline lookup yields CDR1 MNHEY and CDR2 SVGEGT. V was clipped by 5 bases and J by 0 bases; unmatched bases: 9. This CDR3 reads CASSPYSGVISYEQYF. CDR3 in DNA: TGTGCCAGCAGTCCCTATAGCGGGGTGATCTCCTACGAGCAGTACTTC.

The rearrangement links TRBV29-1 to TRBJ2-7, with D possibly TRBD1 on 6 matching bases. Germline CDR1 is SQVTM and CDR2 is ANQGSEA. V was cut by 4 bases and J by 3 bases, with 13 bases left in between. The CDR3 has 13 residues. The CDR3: CSVARTDLYEQYF. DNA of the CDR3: TGCAGCGTTGCAAGGACAGACCTCTACGAGCAGTACTTC.

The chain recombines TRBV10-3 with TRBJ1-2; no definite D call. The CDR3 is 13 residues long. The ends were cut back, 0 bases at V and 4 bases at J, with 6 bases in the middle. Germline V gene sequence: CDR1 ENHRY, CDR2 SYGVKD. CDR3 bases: TGTGCCATCAGTGAGTCAGGCGGCTATGGCTACACCTTC. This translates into CAISESGGYGYTF.

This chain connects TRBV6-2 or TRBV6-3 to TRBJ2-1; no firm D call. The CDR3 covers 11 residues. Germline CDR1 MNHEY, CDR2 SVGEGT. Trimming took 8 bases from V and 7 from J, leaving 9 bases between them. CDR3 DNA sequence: TGTGCCAGCCTCTTTGGGAATGAGCAGTTCTTC. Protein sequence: CASLFGNEQFF.

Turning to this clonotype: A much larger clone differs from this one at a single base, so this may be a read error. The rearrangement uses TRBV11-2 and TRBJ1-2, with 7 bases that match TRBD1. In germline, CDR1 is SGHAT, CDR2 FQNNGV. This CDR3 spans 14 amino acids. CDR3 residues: CTSSLERQGDGYTF. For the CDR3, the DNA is TGTACCAGCAGCTTAGAGCGGCAGGGGGATGGCTACACCTTC. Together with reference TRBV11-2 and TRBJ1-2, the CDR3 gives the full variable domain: EAGVAQSPRYKIIEKRQSVAFWCNPISGHATLYWYQQILGQGPKLLIQFQNNGVVDDSQLPKDRFSAERLKGVDSTLKIQPAKLEDSAVYLCTSSLERQGDGYTFGSGTRLTVV.

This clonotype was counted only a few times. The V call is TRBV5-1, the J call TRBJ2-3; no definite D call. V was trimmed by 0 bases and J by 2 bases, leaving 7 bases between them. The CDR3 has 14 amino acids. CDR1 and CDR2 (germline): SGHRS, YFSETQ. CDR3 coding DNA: TGCGCCAGCAGCTTGGAGAGGCACACAGATACGCAGTATTTT. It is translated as CASSLERHTDTQYF.

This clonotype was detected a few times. This CDR3 is CASSVGGESTDTQYF. The CDR3 nucleotides are TGTGCCAGCAGCGTAGGCGGGGAGAGCACAGATACGCAGTATTTT. The V gene is TRBV9, the J gene TRBJ2-3; a possible D gene is TRBD2 (6 bases). V lost 0 bases and J lost 0, with 8 bases in between. The CDR3 is 15 amino acids. The germline V gene has CDR1 SGDLS and CDR2 YYNGEE.

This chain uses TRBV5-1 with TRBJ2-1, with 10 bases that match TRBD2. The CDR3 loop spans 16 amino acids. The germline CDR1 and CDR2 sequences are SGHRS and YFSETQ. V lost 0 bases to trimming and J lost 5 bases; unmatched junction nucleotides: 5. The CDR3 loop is CASSLVTSGVHNEQFF. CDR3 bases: TGCGCCAGCAGCTTGGTCACTAGCGGGGTTCACAATGAGCAGTTCTTC.

The CDR3 reads CASSSQLSYTF. CDR3 nucleotide sequence: TGTGCCAGCAGTTCCCAGTTGAGCTACACCTTC. The V and J genes are TRBV6-2 or TRBV6-3 and TRBJ1-2; no clear D gene. Deletions cut 4 bases from V and 9 bases from J, with 9 bases between. The CDR3 is 11 amino acids. In germline, CDR1 is MNHEY, CDR2 SVGEGT.

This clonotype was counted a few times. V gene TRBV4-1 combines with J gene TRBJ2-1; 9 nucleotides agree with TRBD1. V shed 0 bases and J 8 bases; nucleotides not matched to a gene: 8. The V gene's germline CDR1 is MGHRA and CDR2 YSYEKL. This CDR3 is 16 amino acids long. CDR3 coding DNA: TGCGCCAGCAGCCAAGACGGGGACAGGGTAAGGGATGAGCAGTTCTTC. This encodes CASSQDGDRVRDEQFF.

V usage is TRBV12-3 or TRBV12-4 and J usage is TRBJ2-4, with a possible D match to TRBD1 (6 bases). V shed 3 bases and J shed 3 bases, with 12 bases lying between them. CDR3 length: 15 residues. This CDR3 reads CASSLDSALKNIQYF. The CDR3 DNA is TGTGCCAGCAGTTTGGACAGTGCGCTCAAAAACATTCAGTACTTC.

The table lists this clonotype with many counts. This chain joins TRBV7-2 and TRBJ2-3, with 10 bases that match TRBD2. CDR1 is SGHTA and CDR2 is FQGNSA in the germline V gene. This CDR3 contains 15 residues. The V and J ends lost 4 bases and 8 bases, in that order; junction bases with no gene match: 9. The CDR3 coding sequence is TGTGCCAGCAGCTCACAACTAGCGGGACGGGGTACGCAGTATTTT. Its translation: CASSSQLAGRGTQYF.

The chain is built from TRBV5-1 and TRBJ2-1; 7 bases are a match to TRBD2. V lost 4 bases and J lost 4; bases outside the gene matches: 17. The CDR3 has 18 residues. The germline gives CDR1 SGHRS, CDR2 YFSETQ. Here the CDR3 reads CASSQRPELATRYNEQFF. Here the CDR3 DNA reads TGCGCCAGCAGCCAAAGACCCGAACTAGCGACCCGATACAATGAGCAGTTCTTC.

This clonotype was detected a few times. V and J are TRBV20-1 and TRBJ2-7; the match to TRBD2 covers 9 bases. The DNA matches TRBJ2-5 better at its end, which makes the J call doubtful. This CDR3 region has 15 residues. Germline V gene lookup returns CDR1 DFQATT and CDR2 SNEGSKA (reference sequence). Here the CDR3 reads CSASRLAVGGETQYF. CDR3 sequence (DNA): TGCAGTGCTTCCCGACTAGCGGTTGGGGGAGAGACCCAGTACTTC.

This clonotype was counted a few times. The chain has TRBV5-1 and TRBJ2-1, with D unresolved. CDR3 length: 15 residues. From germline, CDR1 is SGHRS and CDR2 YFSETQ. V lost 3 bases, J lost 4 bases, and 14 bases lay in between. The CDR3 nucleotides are TGCGCCAGCAGCTCAACTCCGACCGCATACAATGAGCAGTTCTTC. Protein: CASSSTPTAYNEQFF.

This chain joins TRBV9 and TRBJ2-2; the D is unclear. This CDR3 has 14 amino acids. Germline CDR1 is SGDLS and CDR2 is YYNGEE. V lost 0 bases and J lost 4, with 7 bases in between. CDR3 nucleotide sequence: TGTGCCAGCAGCGTAGAGGAGCGCACCGGGGAGCTGTTTTTT. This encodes CASSVEERTGELFF.

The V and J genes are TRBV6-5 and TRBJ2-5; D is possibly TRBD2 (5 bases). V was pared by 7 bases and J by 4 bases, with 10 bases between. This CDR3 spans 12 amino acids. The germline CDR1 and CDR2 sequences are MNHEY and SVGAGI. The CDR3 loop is CASKSGGETQYF. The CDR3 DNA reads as TGTGCCAGCAAGAGCGGCGGAGAGACCCAGTACTTC.

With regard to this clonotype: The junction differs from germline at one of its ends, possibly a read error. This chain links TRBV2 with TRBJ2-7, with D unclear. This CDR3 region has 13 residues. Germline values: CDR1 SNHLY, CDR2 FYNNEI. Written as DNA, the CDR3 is TGCGCCAGCAGTGAAGCGCTTGGCACCGAGCAGTACTTC. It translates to CASSEALGTEQYF.

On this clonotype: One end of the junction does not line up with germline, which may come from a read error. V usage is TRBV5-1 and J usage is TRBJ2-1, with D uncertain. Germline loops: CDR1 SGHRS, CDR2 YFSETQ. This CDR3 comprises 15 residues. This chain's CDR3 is CASSLDISAVNEQFF. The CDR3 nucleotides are TGCGCCAGCAGTTTGGATATTTCGGCCGTGAATGAGCAGTTCTTC.